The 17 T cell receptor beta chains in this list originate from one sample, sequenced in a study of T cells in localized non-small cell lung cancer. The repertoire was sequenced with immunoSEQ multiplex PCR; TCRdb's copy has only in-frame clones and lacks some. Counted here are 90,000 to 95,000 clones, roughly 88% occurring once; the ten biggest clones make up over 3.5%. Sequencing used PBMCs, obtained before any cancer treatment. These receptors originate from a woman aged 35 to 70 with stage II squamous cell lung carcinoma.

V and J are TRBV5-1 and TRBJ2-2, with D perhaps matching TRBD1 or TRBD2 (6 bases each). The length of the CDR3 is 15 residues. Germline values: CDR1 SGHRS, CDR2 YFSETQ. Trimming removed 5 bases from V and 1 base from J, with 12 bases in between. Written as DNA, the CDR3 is TGCGCCAGCAGTTCGGAGGGGGAGAACACCGGGGAGCTGTTTTTT. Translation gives CASSSEGENTGELFF.

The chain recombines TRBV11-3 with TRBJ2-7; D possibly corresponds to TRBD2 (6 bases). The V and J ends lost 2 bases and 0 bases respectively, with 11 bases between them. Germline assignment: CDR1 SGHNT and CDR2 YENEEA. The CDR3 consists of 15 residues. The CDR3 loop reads CASSLNHGSSYEQYF. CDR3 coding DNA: TGTGCCAGCAGCTTAAATCACGGGAGCTCCTACGAGCAGTACTTC.

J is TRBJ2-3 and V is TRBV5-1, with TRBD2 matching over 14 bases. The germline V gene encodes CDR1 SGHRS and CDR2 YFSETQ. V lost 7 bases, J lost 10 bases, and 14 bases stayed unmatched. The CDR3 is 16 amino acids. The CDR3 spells CASASTGTSGSFAQYF. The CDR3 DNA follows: TGCGCCAGCGCTTCGACTGGGACTAGCGGGAGTTTCGCGCAGTATTTT.

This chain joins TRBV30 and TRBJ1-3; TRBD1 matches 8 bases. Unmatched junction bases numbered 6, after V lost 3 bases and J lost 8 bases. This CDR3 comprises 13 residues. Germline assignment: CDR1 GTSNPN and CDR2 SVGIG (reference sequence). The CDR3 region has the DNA TGTGCCTGGAGCCTGACAGGGGTGTACACCATATATTTT. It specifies CAWSLTGVYTIYF.

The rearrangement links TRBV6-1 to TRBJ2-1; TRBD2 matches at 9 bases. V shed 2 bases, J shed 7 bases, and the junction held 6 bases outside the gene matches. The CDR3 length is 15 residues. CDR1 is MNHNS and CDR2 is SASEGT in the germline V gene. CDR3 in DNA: TGTGCCAGCAGTGAAAATAGCGGGAGTAATAATGAGCAGTTCTTC. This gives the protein CASSENSGSNNEQFF.

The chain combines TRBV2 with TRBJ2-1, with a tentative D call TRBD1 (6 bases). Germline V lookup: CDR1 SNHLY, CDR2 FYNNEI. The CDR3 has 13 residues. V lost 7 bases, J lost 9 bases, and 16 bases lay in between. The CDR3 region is CASTVGGVGEQFF. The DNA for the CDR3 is TGTGCCAGCACAGTAGGGGGAGTTGGTGAGCAGTTCTTC. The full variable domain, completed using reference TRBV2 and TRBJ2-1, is EPEVTQTPSHQVTQMGQEVILRCVPISNHLYFYWYRQILGQKVEFLVSFYNNEISEKSEIFDDQFSVERPDGSNFTLKIRSTKLEDSAMYFCASTVGGVGEQFFGPGTRLTVL.

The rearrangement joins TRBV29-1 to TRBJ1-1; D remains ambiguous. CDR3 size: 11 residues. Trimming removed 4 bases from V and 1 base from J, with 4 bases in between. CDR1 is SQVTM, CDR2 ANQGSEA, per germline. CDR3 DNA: TGCAGCGTTGTTCGGAACACTGAAGCTTTCTTT. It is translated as CSVVRNTEAFF.

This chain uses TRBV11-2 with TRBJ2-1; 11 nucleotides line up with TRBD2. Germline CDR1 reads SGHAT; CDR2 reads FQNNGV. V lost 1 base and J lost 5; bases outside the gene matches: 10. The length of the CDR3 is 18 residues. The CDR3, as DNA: TGTGCCAGCAGCTTAGCGTGGTCTAGCGGGAGGAGGGACAATGAGCAGTTCTTC. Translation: CASSLAWSSGRRDNEQFF.

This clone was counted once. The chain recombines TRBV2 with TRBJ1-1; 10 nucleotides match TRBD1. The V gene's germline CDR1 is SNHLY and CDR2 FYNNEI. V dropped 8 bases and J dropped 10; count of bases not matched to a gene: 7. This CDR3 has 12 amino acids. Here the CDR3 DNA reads TGTGCCAGCGACAGGGGGCGCAGAGCAGCTTTCTTT. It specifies CASDRGRRAAFF.

The CDR3 here is CASSPGLADTYEQYF. The CDR3 DNA is TGTGCCAGCAGCCCGGGACTAGCGGATACCTACGAGCAGTACTTC. The V and J genes are TRBV5-6 and TRBJ2-7; 11 bases line up with TRBD2. V gave up 4 bases and J gave up 2 bases; unmatched junction bases: 5. Per the germline V gene, CDR1 is SGHDT and CDR2 is YYEEEE. The CDR3 has 15 amino acids. The whole variable domain, filled in from reference TRBV5-6 and TRBJ2-7, reads DAGVTQSPTHLIKTRGQQVTLRCSPKSGHDTVSWYQQALGQGPQFIFQYYEEEERQRGNFPDRFSGHQFPNYSSELNVNALLLGDSALYLCASSPGLADTYEQYFGPGTRLTVT.

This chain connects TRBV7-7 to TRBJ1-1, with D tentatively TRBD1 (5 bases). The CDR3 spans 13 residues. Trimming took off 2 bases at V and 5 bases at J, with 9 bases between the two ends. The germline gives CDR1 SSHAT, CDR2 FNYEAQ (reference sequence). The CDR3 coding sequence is TGTGCCAGCAGCTTACGCAGGGAAACTGAAGCTTTCTTT. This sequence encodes CASSLRRETEAFF.

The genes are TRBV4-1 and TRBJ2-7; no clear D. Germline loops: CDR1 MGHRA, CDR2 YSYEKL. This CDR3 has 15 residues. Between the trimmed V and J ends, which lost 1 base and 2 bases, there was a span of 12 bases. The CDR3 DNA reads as TGCGCCAGCAGCCAAGGAGACCACCCTCCCTACGAGCAGTACTTC. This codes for CASSQGDHPPYEQYF.

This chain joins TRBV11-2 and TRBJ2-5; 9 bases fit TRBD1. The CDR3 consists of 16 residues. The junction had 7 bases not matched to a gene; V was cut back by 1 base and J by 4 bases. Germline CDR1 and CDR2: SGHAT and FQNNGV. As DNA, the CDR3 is TGTGCCAGCAGCTTAGGCCGGACAGGGGTATCAGAGACCCAGTACTTC. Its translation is CASSLGRTGVSETQYF.

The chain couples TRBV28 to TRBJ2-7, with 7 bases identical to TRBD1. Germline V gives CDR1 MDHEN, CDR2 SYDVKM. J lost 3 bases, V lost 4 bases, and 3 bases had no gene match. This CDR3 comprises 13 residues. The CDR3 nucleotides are TGTGCCAGCAGTTCCAACAGGGGCTACGAGCAGTACTTC. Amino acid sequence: CASSSNRGYEQYF. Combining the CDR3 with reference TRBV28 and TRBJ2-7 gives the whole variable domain DVKVTQSSRYLVKRTGEKVFLECVQDMDHENMFWYRQDPGLGLRLIYFSYDVKMKEKGDIPEGYSVSREKKERFSLILESASTNQTSMYLCASSSNRGYEQYFGPGTRLTVT.

CDR3 residues: CASKNSGGSDTQYF. Written as DNA, the CDR3 is TGTGCCAGCAAGAATAGCGGGGGGTCCGATACGCAGTATTTT. The chain is built from TRBV2 and TRBJ2-3; TRBD2 matches 10 bases. CDR3 length: 14 residues. Looked up from germline, CDR1 is SNHLY and CDR2 is FYNNEI. Trimming cost V 7 bases and J 6 bases; bases outside gene matches: 7. Full variable domain (remainder filled in from reference TRBV2 and TRBJ2-3): EPEVTQTPSHQVTQMGQEVILRCVPISNHLYFYWYRQILGQKVEFLVSFYNNEISEKSEIFDDQFSVERPDGSNFTLKIRSTKLEDSAMYFCASKNSGGSDTQYFGPGTRLTVL.

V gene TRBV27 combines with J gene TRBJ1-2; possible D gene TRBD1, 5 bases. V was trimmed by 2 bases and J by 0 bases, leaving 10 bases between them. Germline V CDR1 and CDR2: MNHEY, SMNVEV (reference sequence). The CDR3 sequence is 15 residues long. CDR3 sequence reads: CASSLAAGSNYGYTF. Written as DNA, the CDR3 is TGTGCCAGCAGTTTAGCGGCAGGGTCTAACTATGGCTACACCTTC.

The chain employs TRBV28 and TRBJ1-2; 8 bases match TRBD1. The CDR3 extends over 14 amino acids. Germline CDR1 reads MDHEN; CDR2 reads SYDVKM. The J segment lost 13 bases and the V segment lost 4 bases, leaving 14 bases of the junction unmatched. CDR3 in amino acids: CASSSITQTGESTF. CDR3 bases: TGTGCCAGCAGTTCCATAACCCAGACAGGGGAGAGCACCTTC.